The next 3 T cell receptor beta chains were all read from a single sample in a study of identical twins. TCRdb ran MiXCR on the 5' RACE reads and lists one entry per CDR3 protein. The sample records about 530,000 distinct CDR3 sequences, roughly 15% being singletons. The data were also submitted as part of a second study, on yellow fever vaccine responses in identical twins.

Sequencing was carried out using CD4+ T cells sorted from blood. These receptors came from a young woman in good health.

The chain couples TRBV6-1 to TRBJ2-3; 8 nucleotides agree with TRBD1. This CDR3 contains 14 residues. Trimming at V came to 7 bases and at J to 6 bases, leaving 9 bases not matched to a gene. Germline lookup yields CDR1 MNHNS and CDR2 SASEGT. The CDR3 bases are TGTGCCAGCAAAGGTGGGACAGGATTTGATACGCAGTATTTT. The encoded protein is CASKGGTGFDTQYF.

The sample holds many counts of this clonotype. The gene calls are TRBV4-2 and TRBJ1-1; D not resolved. The CDR3 has 14 amino acids. Germline CDR1 LGHNA, CDR2 YNFKEQ. V was clipped by 7 bases and J by 1 base, with 13 bases between them. The CDR3 coding sequence is TGTGCCAGCATAAGTGGGGTTGCGAACACTGAAGCTTTCTTT. Residues: CASISGVANTEAFF.

This clonotype was counted many times. The DNA of the CDR3 is TGCAGTGCTTCTGGTCCGGGACAGGGCGGAAACACCATATATTTT. Its translation is CSASGPGQGGNTIYF. The V gene is TRBV20-1, the J gene TRBJ1-3; 9 bases fit TRBD1. Germline V gene sequence: CDR1 DFQATT, CDR2 SNEGSKA (reference sequence). The CDR3 loop spans 15 amino acids. With 5 bases clipped from V and 4 bases from J, the junction kept 9 bases outside the gene matches.